The source of this TCR beta chain is a study of T cell responses to AZD1222 COVID-19 vaccine. Produced via immunoSEQ multiplex PCR; TCRdb's table is partial and in-frame only. This table holds 120,000 to 150,000 clones, around nine tenths found once. There are 14 residues in the CDR3. J was trimmed by 5 bases and V by 4 bases; bases with no gene match: 8. The germline V gene has CDR1 SGHRS and CDR2 YFSETQ. The source of this sequence is an adult in good health. The sequencing here drew on peripheral blood, taken on day 0 of AZD1222 vaccination. This chain joins TRBV5-1 and TRBJ1-2, with 7 bases aligning to TRBD1. CDR3: CASSPERGPYGYTF. DNA of the CDR3: TGCGCCAGCAGCCCGGAGAGGGGGCCGTATGGCTACACCTTC.